This entry lists 2 T cell receptor beta chains sequenced from one sample in a study of T cell changes during pregnancy in multiple sclerosis. Clones were read by immunoSEQ multiplex PCR, and TCRdb kept only the in-frame ones, dropping some. The table shows tens of thousands of clones, with less than 95% occurring only once. This sample comprised peripheral blood, obtained in the second trimester of pregnancy. These receptors all come from a female donor in good health, enrolled as a control in a pregnancy study.

This clone was detected only once. The chain links TRBV14 to TRBJ1-1; 8 bases agree with TRBD1. This CDR3 is 15 amino acids long. Germline assignment: CDR1 SGHDN and CDR2 FVKESK. V lost 2 bases and J lost 4; bases outside the gene matches: 6. The CDR3 sequence is CASSQSPGGGTEAFF. The CDR3 nucleotides read TGTGCCAGCAGCCAATCCCCAGGGGGCGGCACTGAAGCTTTCTTT.

This chain joins TRBV9 and TRBJ2-5; 13 bases line up with TRBD2. The germline V gene has CDR1 SGDLS and CDR2 YYNGEE. This CDR3 has 16 amino acids. Losses at the gene ends were 3 bases for V and 0 bases for J; bases not matched to a gene: 2. The CDR3 DNA reads TGTGCCAGCAGCGGGACTAGCGGGGGACACCAAGAGACCCAGTACTTC. It yields the protein CASSGTSGGHQETQYF.